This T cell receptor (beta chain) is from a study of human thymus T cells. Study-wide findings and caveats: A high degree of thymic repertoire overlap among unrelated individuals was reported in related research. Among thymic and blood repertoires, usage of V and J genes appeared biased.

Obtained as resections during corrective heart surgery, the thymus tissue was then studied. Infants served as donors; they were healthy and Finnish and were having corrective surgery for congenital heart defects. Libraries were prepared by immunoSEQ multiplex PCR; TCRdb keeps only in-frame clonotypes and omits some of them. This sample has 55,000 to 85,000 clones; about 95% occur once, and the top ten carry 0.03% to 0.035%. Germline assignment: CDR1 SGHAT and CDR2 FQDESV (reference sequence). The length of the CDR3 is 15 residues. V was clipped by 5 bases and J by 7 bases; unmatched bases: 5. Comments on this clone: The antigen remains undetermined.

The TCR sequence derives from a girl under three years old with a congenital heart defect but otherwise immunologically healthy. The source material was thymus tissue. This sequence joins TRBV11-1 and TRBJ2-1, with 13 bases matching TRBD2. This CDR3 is CASSAGLAGENEQFF. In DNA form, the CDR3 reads TGTGCCAGCAGCGCCGGACTAGCGGGAGAAAATGAGCAGTTCTTC.